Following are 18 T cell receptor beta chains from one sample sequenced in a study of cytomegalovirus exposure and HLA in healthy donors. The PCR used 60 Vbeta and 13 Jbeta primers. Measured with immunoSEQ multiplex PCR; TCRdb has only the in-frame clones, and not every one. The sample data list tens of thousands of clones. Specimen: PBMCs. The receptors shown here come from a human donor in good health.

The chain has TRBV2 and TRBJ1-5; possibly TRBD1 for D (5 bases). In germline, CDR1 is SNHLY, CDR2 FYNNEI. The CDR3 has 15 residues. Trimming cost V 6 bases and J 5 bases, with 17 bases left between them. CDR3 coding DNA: TGTGCCAGCAGAGAGAGAACACAGGTTGATCAGCCCCAGCATTTT. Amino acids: CASRERTQVDQPQHF.

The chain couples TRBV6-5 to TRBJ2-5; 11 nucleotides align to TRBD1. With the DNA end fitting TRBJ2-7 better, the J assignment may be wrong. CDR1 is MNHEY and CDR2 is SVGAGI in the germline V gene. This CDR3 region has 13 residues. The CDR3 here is CASSYGTGGEQYF. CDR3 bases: TGTGCCAGCAGTTATGGGACAGGGGGCGAGCAGTACTTC.

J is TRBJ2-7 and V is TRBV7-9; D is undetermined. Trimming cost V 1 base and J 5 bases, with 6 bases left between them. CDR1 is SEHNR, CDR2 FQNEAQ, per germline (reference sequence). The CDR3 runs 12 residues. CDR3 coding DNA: TGTGCCAGCAGCTTAGGAGCAAACGAGCAGTACTTC. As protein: CASSLGANEQYF. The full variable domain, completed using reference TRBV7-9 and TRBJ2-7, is DTGVSQNPRHKITKRGQNVTFRCDPISEHNRLYWYRQTLGQGPEFLTYFQNEAQLEKSRLLSDRFSAERPKGSFSTLEIQRTEQGDSAMYLCASSLGANEQYFGPGTRLTVT.

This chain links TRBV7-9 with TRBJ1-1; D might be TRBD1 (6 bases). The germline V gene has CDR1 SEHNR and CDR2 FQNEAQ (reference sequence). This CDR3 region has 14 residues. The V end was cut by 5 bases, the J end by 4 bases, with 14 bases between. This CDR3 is CASSVTGSGTEAFF. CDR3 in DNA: TGTGCCAGCAGCGTTACAGGGTCGGGCACTGAAGCTTTCTTT.

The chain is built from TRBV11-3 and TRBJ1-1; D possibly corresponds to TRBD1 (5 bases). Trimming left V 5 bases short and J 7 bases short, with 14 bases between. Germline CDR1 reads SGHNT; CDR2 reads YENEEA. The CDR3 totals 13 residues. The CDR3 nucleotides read TGTGCCAGCAGCCCGGGGGGTTGGGGTGAAGCTTTCTTT. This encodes CASSPGGWGEAFF.

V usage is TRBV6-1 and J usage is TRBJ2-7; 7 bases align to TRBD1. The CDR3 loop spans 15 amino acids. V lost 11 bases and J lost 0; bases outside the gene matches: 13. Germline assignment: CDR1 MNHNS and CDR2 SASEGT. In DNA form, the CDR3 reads TGTGCCCTACAACATCGGGACAGCCTCTCCTACGAGCAGTACTTC. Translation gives CALQHRDSLSYEQYF.

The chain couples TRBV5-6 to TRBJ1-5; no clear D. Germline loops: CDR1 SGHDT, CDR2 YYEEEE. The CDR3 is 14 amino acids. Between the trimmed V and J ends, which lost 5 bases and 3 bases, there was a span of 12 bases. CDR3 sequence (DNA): TGTGCCAGCAGTATCGGGTCTAACAATCAGCCCCAGCATTTT. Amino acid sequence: CASSIGSNNQPQHF.

DNA of the CDR3: TGTGCCAGCAGCCCAGGAGGGAGAGAGCAGTACTTC. Encoded protein: CASSPGGREQYF. The rearrangement joins TRBV14 to TRBJ2-7; perhaps TRBD2 as D (6 bases). With 4 bases removed from V and 7 bases from J, the gap between germline ends came to 11 bases. Per the germline V gene, CDR1 is SGHDN and CDR2 is FVKESK. The CDR3 is 12 residues long.

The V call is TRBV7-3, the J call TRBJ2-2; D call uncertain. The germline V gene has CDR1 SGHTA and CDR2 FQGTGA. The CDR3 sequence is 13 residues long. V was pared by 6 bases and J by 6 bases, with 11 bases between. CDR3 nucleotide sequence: TGTGCCAGCAGTCGCGGTATACCCGGGGAGCTGTTTTTT. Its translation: CASSRGIPGELFF.

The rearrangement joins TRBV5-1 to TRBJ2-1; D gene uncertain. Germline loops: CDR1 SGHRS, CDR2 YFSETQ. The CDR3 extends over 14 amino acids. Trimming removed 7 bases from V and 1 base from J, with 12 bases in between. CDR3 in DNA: TGCGCCAGCGGAGAGTCTGGGTCCTACAATGAGCAGTTCTTC. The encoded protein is CASGESGSYNEQFF.

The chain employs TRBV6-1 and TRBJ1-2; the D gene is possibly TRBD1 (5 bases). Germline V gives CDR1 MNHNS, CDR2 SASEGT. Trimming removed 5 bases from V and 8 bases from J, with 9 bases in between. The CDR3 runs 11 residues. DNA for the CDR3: TGTGCCAGCAGTCCCAGGGTCGGCTACACCTTC. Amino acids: CASSPRVGYTF.

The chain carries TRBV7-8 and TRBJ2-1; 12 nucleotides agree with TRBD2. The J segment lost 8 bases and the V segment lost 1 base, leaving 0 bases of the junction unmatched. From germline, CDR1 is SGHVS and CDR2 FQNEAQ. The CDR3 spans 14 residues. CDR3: CASSLGLAGDEQFF. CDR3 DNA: TGTGCCAGCAGCTTAGGACTAGCGGGAGATGAGCAGTTCTTC.

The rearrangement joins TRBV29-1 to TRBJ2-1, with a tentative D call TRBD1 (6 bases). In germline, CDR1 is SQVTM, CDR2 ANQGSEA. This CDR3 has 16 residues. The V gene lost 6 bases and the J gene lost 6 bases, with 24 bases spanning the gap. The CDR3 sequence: CSVQTPQGLYLNEQFF. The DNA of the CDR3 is TGCAGCGTACAAACCCCCCAGGGGCTTTATCTCAATGAGCAGTTCTTC.

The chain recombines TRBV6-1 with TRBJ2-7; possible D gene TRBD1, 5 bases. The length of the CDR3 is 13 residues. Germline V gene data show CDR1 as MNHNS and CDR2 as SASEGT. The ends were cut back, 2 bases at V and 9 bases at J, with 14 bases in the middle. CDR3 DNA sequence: TGTGCCAGCAGTGAAACAGGAGCCTCGATGCAGTACTTC. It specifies CASSETGASMQYF.

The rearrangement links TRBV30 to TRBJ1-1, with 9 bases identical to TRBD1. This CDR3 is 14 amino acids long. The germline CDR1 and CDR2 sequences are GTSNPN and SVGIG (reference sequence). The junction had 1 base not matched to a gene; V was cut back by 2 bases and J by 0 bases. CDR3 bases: TGTGCCTGGAGTCGACAGGGGGTGAACACTGAAGCTTTCTTT. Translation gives CAWSRQGVNTEAFF.

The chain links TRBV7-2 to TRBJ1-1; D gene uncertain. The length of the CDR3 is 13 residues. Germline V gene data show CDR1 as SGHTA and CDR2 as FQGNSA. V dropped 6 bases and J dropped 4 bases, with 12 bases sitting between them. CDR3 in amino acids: CASSSLPGTEAFF. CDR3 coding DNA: TGTGCCAGCAGTTCCCTGCCGGGCACTGAAGCTTTCTTT.

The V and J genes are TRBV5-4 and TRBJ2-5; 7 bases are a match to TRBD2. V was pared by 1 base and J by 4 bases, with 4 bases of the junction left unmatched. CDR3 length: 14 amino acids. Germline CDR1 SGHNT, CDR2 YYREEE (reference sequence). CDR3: CASSLIGGGETQYF. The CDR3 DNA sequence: TGTGCCAGCAGCTTGATAGGCGGGGGAGAGACCCAGTACTTC.

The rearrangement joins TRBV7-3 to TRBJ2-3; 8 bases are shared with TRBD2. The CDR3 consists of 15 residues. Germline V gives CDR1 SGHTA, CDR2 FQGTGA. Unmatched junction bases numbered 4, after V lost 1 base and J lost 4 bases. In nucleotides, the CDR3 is TGTGCCAGCAGCTTAAACCGGGGGGGCCCAGATACGCAGTATTTT. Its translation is CASSLNRGGPDTQYF.